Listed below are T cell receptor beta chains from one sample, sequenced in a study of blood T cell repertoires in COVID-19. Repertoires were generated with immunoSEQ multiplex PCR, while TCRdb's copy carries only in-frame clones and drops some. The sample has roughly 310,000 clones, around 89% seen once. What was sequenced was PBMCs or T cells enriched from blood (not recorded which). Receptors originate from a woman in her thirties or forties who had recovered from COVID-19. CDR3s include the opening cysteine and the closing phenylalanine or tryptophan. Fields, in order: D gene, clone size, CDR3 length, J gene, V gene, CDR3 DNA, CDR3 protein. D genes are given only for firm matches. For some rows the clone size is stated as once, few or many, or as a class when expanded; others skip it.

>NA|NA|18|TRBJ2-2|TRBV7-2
TGTGCCAGCAGCTTACGCATGACGCAGGGGGGAATAGGCGGGGAGCTGTTTTTT
CASSLRMTQGGIGGELFF
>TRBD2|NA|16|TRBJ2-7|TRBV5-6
TGTGCCAGCAGCGCAGGGACTAGCGGGACACTCTACGAGCAGTACTTC
CASSAGTSGTLYEQYF
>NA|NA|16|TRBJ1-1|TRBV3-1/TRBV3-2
TGTGCCAGCAGCCAACAACTGGGCCTCGGATTGGGTTTTTTTTTCTTT
CASSQQLGLGLGFFFF
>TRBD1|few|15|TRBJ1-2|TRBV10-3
TGTGCCATCCAATTCAGGGGGCCGGTTGACTATGGCTACACCTTC
CAIQFRGPVDYGYTF
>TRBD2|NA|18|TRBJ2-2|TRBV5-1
TGCGCCAGCAGCTGGGGACTAGCGGGAGTGTCGCGCACCGGGGAGCTGTTTTTT
CASSWGLAGVSRTGELFF
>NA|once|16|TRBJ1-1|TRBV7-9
TGTGCCAGCAGCCGAGAGGGGAGGGGCCCGAACACTGAAGCTTTCTTT
CASSREGRGPNTEAFF
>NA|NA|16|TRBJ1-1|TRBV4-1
TGCGCCAGCAGCCACAGGATAAAGTCCCTGAACACTGAAGCTTTCTTT
CASSHRIKSLNTEAFF
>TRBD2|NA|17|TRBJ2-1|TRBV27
TGTGCCAGCAGTTCCATTTTCGGACTAGCGAGGCACAATGAGCAGTTCTTC
CASSSIFGLARHNEQFF
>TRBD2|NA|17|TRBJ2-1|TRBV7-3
TGTGCCAGCAGCCCAACTAGCGGGGGACACTCCTACAATGAGCAGTTCTTC
CASSPTSGGHSYNEQFF
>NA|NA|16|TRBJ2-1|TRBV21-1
TGTGCCAGCAGCACTATAGGGGCAGGGGGCAGAAATGAGCAGTTCTTC
CASSTIGAGGRNEQFF